The source of this TCR beta chain is a study of blood T cell repertoires in COVID-19 (dated by TCRdb to the early 2020s). In the study overall: Collaborator samples came from the United States, Italy and Spain and covered acute and convalescent phases of COVID-19. The samples were drawn from the first 160 participants of the ongoing ImmuneRACE study and from over a thousand subjects provided by 6 global collaborators. A freely available public database, intended as a resource for researchers studying the immune response to SARS-CoV-2, is where the repertoires were released. The material from the prospective study consisted of cDNA or gDNA derived from T cells, B-cell-depleted T cells, or PBMCs. Nearly every sample came with metadata listing a de-identified subject ID, COVID-19 status, age in years and sex. Subjects who had been exposed to COVID-19, were actively infected with it, or had recovered from it provided the deeply sampled blood TCRbeta repertoires that made up the dataset. Where HLA class I and class II types were available, the types were taken from metadata supplied by the sample provider, not from assay-based typing.

Each collaborating institution followed its own protocols to collect whole blood in K2EDTA tubes. For TCRbeta analysis, collaborator samples were shipped as frozen whole blood, as isolated PBMCs, or as DNA extracted from either sample type. Paper-wide results and their limitations: The amount of clinical and demographic metadata varied by source and participant and was provided uncurated.

The immunoSEQ Assay, a bias-controlled multiplex PCR, was used to amplify TCRbeta CDR3 regions from genomic DNA. As for the authors' bioinformatics: The number of nucleated cells in each sample was estimated by amplification of reference gene primers within the assay. Sequence reads were collapsed and filtered to measure the absolute abundance of every unique TCRbeta CDR3 rearrangement. For each sample, productive Simpson clonality was calculated as the square root of Simpson's diversity index across productive rearrangements. TCRdb carries this immuneACCESS record with in-frame sequences only. Its versions omit some clonotypes, under half of them owing to an unresolved V gene in the studies checked, with the rest unexplained. V, J and clone size derive from that table, while D and trimming were established from the DNA sequence. The sample data list under 300,000 clones, and 86% of these were observed just once. The ten largest clones add up to 6.2% of the sample.

With regard to this clone: No cognate antigen has been identified for it. The record has no base qualities; no much larger clone is one base away.

The junction carries 23 bases between V and J, which are trimmed by 5 bases and 3 bases respectively. The CDR3 sequence holds 18 residues, the cysteine and phenylalanine included. Just CDR3 DNA is preserved here, 54 bases in frame from base 1. CDR1 and CDR2 are drawn from the germline V gene (reference sequence): MNHEY, SMNVEV. Material: peripheral blood. The rearrangement joined TRBV27 to TRBJ2-1; the D gene cannot be resolved reliably. The receptor's source is a man aged 60 to 69 with acute or convalescent COVID-19. The nucleotides read TGTGCCAGCAGTACAGTATGGGCCTATGCGACACACTACAATGAGCAGTTCTTC. The encoded protein is CASSTVWAYATHYNEQFF.